The 25 T cell receptor beta chains in this list originate from one sample, sequenced in a study of shared clonotypes between healthy human individuals. The method was immunoSEQ multiplex PCR; TCRdb's version includes in-frame clones alone and lacks a portion of them. The table lists a few hundred thousand clones, approximately 70% of them singletons. The sequenced sample consisted of memory CD4+ T cells sorted from blood. The sample's subset: CD45RA-negative fraction. The receptors come from a man aged 25-45 years in good health.

This clone was picked up one time. This chain links TRBV7-9 with TRBJ2-1; D is perhaps TRBD1 or TRBD2 (5 bases each). This CDR3 has 14 residues. CDR1 and CDR2 from the germline V gene are SEHNR and FQNEAQ (reference sequence). Trimming pared 3 bases from V and 6 bases from J, leaving 12 bases between. CDR3 DNA: TGTGCCAGCAGCTTTATGGGGGAAGGCAATGAGCAGTTCTTC. It encodes CASSFMGEGNEQFF. Full variable domain (rest looked up from reference TRBV7-9 and TRBJ2-1): DTGVSQNPRHKITKRGQNVTFRCDPISEHNRLYWYRQTLGQGPEFLTYFQNEAQLEKSRLLSDRFSAERPKGSFSTLEIQRTEQGDSAMYLCASSFMGEGNEQFFGPGTRLTVL.

The V and J genes are TRBV6-1 and TRBJ2-7; D possibly corresponds to TRBD2 (6 bases). V gave up 2 bases and J gave up 0 bases, with 8 bases separating them. This CDR3 is built from 14 residues. Germline CDR1 MNHNS, CDR2 SASEGT. The CDR3 nucleotides read TGTGCCAGCAGTGAACAGACTAGCTCCTACGAGCAGTACTTC. Translated: CASSEQTSSYEQYF.

This clone was seen more than once but under ten times. The chain uses TRBV5-6 and TRBJ2-1; 12 positions agree with TRBD2. The CDR3 length is 15 residues. Looked up from germline, CDR1 is SGHDT and CDR2 is YYEEEE. V shed 4 bases and J 7 bases; nucleotides not matched to a gene: 6. CDR3 nucleotides: TGTGCCAGCAGCGGACTAGCGGGAATAATTAATGAGCAGTTCTTC. It is translated as CASSGLAGIINEQFF.

V gene TRBV5-6 combines with J gene TRBJ2-5; weak D call: TRBD2 (5 bases). CDR3 size: 13 residues. CDR1 and CDR2 from the germline V gene are SGHDT and YYEEEE. V was pared by 1 base and J by 4 bases, with 8 bases between. CDR3: CASSLRAGETQYF. DNA for the CDR3: TGTGCCAGCAGCTTGAGGGCGGGAGAGACCCAGTACTTC. Full variable domain (outside the CDR3, taken from reference TRBV5-6 and TRBJ2-5): DAGVTQSPTHLIKTRGQQVTLRCSPKSGHDTVSWYQQALGQGPQFIFQYYEEEERQRGNFPDRFSGHQFPNYSSELNVNALLLGDSALYLCASSLRAGETQYFGPGTRLLVL.

V is TRBV7-9 and J is TRBJ2-3, with D possibly being TRBD1 (6 bases). The germline V gene has CDR1 SEHNR and CDR2 FQNEAQ (reference sequence). The CDR3 sequence is 14 residues long. Trimming cost V 0 bases and J 15 bases, with 19 bases left between them. CDR3 coding DNA: TGTGCCAGCAGCTTAGCGGGAGATGGGGGCCGGGCATATTTT. Its translation is CASSLAGDGGRAYF.

The chain combines TRBV30 with TRBJ2-1; D perhaps matches TRBD1 (7 bases). This CDR3 comprises 12 residues. Germline CDR1 is GTSNPN and CDR2 is SVGIG (reference sequence). The germline V and J ends were trimmed by 2 bases and 8 bases, with 10 bases remaining between them. The DNA for the CDR3 is TGTGCCTGGAGTCCCAGGGGGGATGAGCAGTTCTTC. It specifies CAWSPRGDEQFF.

J is TRBJ2-1 and V is TRBV10-1; D ambiguous. Trimming cost V 4 bases and J 5 bases, with 15 bases left between them. The CDR3 loop spans 15 amino acids. Germline CDR1 is WNHNN and CDR2 is SYGVQD (reference sequence). The CDR3 DNA sequence: TGCGCCAGCAGTGGAAGTACTTCTCTAAACAATGAGCAGTTCTTC. Residues: CASSGSTSLNNEQFF.

This chain uses TRBV5-1 with TRBJ2-3; weak D call: TRBD2 (5 bases). The germline V and J ends were trimmed by 0 bases and 4 bases, with 15 bases remaining between them. The CDR3 is made up of 16 amino acids. CDR1 is SGHRS, CDR2 YFSETQ, per germline. As DNA, the CDR3 is TGCGCCAGCAGCTTGGGTTCTAGCACGGGTCCAGATACGCAGTATTTT. It translates to CASSLGSSTGPDTQYF.

The rearrangement joins TRBV25-1 to TRBJ2-3; no definite D call. The germline V gene has CDR1 MGHDK and CDR2 SYGVNS. Between the trimmed V and J ends, which lost 2 bases and 6 bases, there was a span of 3 bases. The CDR3 length is 11 residues. CDR3 loop: CASSEGDTQYF. The CDR3 region has the DNA TGTGCCAGCAGTGAAGGTGATACGCAGTATTTT.

This clone appeared once. This chain joins TRBV14 and TRBJ2-7; TRBD1 is a possible D gene (5 bases). CDR3 length: 17 residues. The V gene lost 1 base and the J gene lost 2 bases, with 18 bases spanning the gap. CDR1 is SGHDN and CDR2 is FVKESK in the germline V gene. CDR3 amino acids: CASSQVFLLQAPYEQYF. CDR3 DNA sequence: TGTGCCAGCAGCCAAGTCTTCCTGTTACAGGCGCCCTACGAGCAGTACTTC.

This chain links TRBV4-1 with TRBJ1-3, with unresolved D. The V end lost 1 base, the J end lost 1 base, and 5 bases lay between the germline ends. This CDR3 is built from 14 residues. The germline V gene encodes CDR1 MGHRA and CDR2 YSYEKL. The CDR3: CASSQGPSGNTIYF. The CDR3 region has the DNA TGCGCCAGCAGCCAAGGACCGTCTGGAAACACCATATATTTT.

A single count supports this clone. The J gene is TRBJ2-5, the V gene TRBV6-1; D is uncertain. In germline, CDR1 is MNHNS, CDR2 SASEGT. Trimming stripped 1 base from V and 4 bases from J, with 10 bases between. This CDR3 spans 14 amino acids. The DNA of the CDR3 is TGTGCCAGCAGTGAAGTCTCCGGTTTAGAGACCCAGTACTTC. Amino acids: CASSEVSGLETQYF.

This clone was counted only a few times. V and J are TRBV7-8 and TRBJ2-3; unclear D gene. Germline CDR1 SGHVS, CDR2 FQNEAQ. CDR3 length: 11 amino acids. Trimming pared 1 base from V and 5 bases from J, leaving 1 base between. CDR3 DNA sequence: TGTGCCAGCAGCTTAGAAGATACGCAGTATTTT. Its translation is CASSLEDTQYF.

This CDR3 reads CASSLSGKDTEAFF. The CDR3 nucleotides read TGTGCCAGCAGCTTATCAGGGAAGGACACTGAAGCTTTCTTT. The rearrangement uses TRBV13 and TRBJ1-1, with D tentatively TRBD1 (5 bases). This CDR3 contains 14 residues. The V and J ends lost 2 bases and 3 bases respectively, with 10 bases between them. The germline CDR1 and CDR2 sequences are PRHDT and FYEKMQ (reference sequence).

The chain uses TRBV11-2 and TRBJ2-7; D gene uncertain. Germline CDR1 is SGHAT and CDR2 is FQNNGV. V was pared by 6 bases and J by 3 bases, with 24 bases between. The CDR3 is 17 residues long. The chain's CDR3 is CASRFDRFSNRGYEQYF. DNA for the CDR3: TGTGCCAGCAGGTTCGACCGCTTTTCCAACAGAGGCTACGAGCAGTACTTC.

V is TRBV5-4 and J is TRBJ1-1; D not certain. V was cut by 2 bases and J by 5 bases, with 7 bases left in between. The CDR3 covers 12 residues. Germline V gene sequence: CDR1 SGHNT, CDR2 YYREEE (reference sequence). In DNA form, the CDR3 reads TGTGCCAGCAGCTTAGGGAAGACTGAAGCTTTCTTT. This gives the protein CASSLGKTEAFF.

This chain links TRBV19 with TRBJ1-3, with a weak D call TRBD1 (5 bases). Trimming took off 6 bases at V and 4 bases at J, with 13 bases between the two ends. Germline CDR1 and CDR2: LNHDA and SQIVND (reference sequence). The CDR3 sequence is 14 residues long. The CDR3, as DNA: TGTGCCAGTAGAGCAGACCAGGGAGGAAACACCATATATTTT. Translating gives CASRADQGGNTIYF.

This sequence joins TRBV7-8 and TRBJ2-7; D is perhaps TRBD1 (5 bases). V shed 5 bases and J shed 1 base, with 18 bases lying between them. Germline assignment: CDR1 SGHVS and CDR2 FQNEAQ. This CDR3 contains 16 residues. The chain's CDR3 is CASSTPKRQGSYEQYF. The CDR3 nucleotides are TGTGCCAGCAGCACGCCGAAGCGCCAGGGATCCTACGAGCAGTACTTC. Full variable domain (outside the CDR3, taken from reference TRBV7-8 and TRBJ2-7): GAGVSQSPRYKVAKRGQDVALRCDPISGHVSLFWYQQALGQGPEFLTYFQNEAQLDKSGLPSDRFFAERPEGSVSTLKIQRTQQEDSAVYLCASSTPKRQGSYEQYFGPGTRLTVT.

The chain combines TRBV5-1 with TRBJ1-1, with D tentatively TRBD1 (5 bases). The germline gives CDR1 SGHRS, CDR2 YFSETQ. The length of the CDR3 is 13 residues. V shed 2 bases and J shed 5 bases, with 10 bases lying between them. The CDR3 DNA is TGCGCCAGCAGCTTAGCAGGGAAGACTGAAGCTTTCTTT. This translates into CASSLAGKTEAFF. The whole variable domain, filled in from reference TRBV5-1 and TRBJ1-1, reads KAGVTQTPRYLIKTRGQQVTLSCSPISGHRSVSWYQQTPGQGLQFLFEYFSETQRNKGNFPGRFSGRQFSNSRSEMNVSTLELGDSALYLCASSLAGKTEAFFGQGTRLTVV.

The chain uses TRBV5-5 and TRBJ2-3; 7 bases fit TRBD1. Unmatched junction bases numbered 8, after V lost 0 bases and J lost 1 base. Germline V lookup: CDR1 SGHKS, CDR2 YYEKEE (reference sequence). This CDR3 region has 17 residues. CDR3 sequence (DNA): TGTGCCAGCAGCTTGGTCTCCCCACAGGGGCGCACAGATACGCAGTATTTT. It specifies CASSLVSPQGRTDTQYF.

CDR3 region: CASSYRGDRARRSNEKLFF. CDR3 nucleotide sequence: TGTGCCAGCAGTTATAGGGGAGACAGGGCACGGAGATCTAATGAAAAACTGTTTTTT. The rearrangement joins TRBV2 to TRBJ1-4, with TRBD1 matching over 7 bases. This CDR3 is built from 19 residues. CDR1 is SNHLY, CDR2 FYNNEI, per germline. V trimming: 5 bases; J trimming: 3 bases; junction bases outside the gene matches: 18.

This clone was seen repeatedly, ten times or more. The gene calls are TRBV4-3 and TRBJ2-3; D remains ambiguous. The CDR3 contains 15 residues. Germline CDR1 reads LGHNA; CDR2 reads YSLEER. V was shortened by 1 base and J by 2 bases, with 10 bases between the two germline ends. For the CDR3, the DNA is TGCGCCAGCAGCCAAGGAATGGGGAACACAGATACGCAGTATTTT. It translates to CASSQGMGNTDTQYF.

The V and J genes are TRBV30 and TRBJ2-1; D may be TRBD2 (6 bases). The CDR3 runs 15 residues. CDR1 GTSNPN and CDR2 SVGIG come from the germline V gene (reference sequence). Trimming cost V 0 bases and J 0 bases, with 9 bases left between them. The CDR3 loop reads CAWSVGGASYNEQFF. Written as DNA, the CDR3 is TGTGCCTGGAGTGTCGGAGGGGCCTCCTACAATGAGCAGTTCTTC.

The J gene is TRBJ1-1, the V gene TRBV5-1; D is perhaps TRBD1 (6 bases). CDR3 length: 19 amino acids. Germline CDR1 and CDR2: SGHRS and YFSETQ. V shed 7 bases and J shed 3 bases, with 31 bases lying between them. CDR3 loop: CASRGPWGTKLNGYTEAFF. Here the CDR3 DNA reads TGCGCCAGCCGGGGGCCCTGGGGGACCAAATTAAACGGGTACACTGAAGCTTTCTTT.

This chain's CDR3 is CASSLVGGSRNEQFF. CDR3 DNA: TGCGCCAGCAGCTTGGTTGGCGGGAGTCGAAATGAGCAGTTCTTC. V gene TRBV5-1 combines with J gene TRBJ2-1, with 7 bases fitting TRBD2. The germline V gene encodes CDR1 SGHRS and CDR2 YFSETQ. V lost 0 bases and J lost 7; bases outside the gene matches: 7. The CDR3 loop spans 15 amino acids.